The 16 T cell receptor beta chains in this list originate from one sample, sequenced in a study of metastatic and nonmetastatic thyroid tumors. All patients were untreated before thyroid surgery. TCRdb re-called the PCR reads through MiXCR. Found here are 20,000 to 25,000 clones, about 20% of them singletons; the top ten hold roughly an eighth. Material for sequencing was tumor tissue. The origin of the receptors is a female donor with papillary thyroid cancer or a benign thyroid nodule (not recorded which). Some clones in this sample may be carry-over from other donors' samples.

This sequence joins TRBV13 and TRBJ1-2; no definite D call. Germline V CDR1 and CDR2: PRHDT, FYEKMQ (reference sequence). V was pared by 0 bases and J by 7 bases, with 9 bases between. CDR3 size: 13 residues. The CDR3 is CASSLGGIAGYTF. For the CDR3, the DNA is TGTGCCAGCAGCTTAGGAGGGATAGCTGGCTACACCTTC.

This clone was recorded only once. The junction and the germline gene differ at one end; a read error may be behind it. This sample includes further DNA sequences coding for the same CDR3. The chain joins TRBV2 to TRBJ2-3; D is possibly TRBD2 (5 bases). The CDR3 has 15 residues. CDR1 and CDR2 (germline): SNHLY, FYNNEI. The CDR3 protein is CASSDPAVGLDTQYF. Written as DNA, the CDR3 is TGTGCCAGCAGTGACCCAGCGGTAGGGCTGGATACGCAGTACTTT. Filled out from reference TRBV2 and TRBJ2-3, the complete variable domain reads EPEVTQTPSHQVTQMGQEVILRCVPISNHLYFYWYRQILGQKVEFLVSFYNNEISEKSEIFDDQFSVERPDGSNFTLKIRSTKLEDSAMYFCASSDPAVGLDTQYFGPGTRLTVL.

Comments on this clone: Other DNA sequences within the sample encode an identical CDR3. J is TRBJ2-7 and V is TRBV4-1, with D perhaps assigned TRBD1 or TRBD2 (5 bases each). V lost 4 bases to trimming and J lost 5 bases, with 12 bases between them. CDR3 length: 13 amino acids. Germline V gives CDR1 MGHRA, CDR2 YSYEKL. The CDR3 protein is CASSPLGENEQYF. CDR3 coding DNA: TGCGCCAGCAGCCCCCTGGGGGAGAACGAGCAGTACTTC.

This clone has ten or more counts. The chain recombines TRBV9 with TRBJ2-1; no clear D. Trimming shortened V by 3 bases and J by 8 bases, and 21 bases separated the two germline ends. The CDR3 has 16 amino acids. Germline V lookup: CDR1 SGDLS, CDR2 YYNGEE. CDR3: CASSDTLRSGEDEQFF. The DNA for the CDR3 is TGTGCCAGCAGCGACACATTGCGGTCGGGTGAGGATGAGCAGTTCTTC.

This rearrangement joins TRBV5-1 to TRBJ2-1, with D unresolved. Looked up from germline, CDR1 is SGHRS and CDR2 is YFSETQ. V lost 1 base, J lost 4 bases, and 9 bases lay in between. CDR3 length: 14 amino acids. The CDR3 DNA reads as TGCGCCAGCAGCTTGACCTGTACTTACAATGAGCAGTTCTTC. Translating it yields CASSLTCTYNEQFF.

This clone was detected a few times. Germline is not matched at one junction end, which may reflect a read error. CDR3 coding DNA: TGTGCCAGCAGCTTGGCCGGCGGTAGCACCTACGAGCAGTACTTC. Protein sequence: CASSLAGGSTYEQYF. V and J are TRBV5-1 and TRBJ2-7; D unclear. From germline, CDR1 is SGHRS and CDR2 YFSETQ. The CDR3 contains 15 residues. Full variable domain (outside the CDR3, taken from reference TRBV5-1 and TRBJ2-7): KAGVTQTPRYLIKTRGQQVTLSCSPISGHRSVSWYQQTPGQGLQFLFEYFSETQRNKGNFPGRFSGRQFSNSRSEMNVSTLELGDSALYLCASSLAGGSTYEQYFGPGTRLTVT.

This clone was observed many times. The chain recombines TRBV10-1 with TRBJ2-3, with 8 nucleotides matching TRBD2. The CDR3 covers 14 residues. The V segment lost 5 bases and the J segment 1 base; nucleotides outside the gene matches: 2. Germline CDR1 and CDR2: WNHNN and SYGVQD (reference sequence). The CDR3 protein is CASSSGSGTDTQYF. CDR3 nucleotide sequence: TGCGCCAGCAGTAGCGGGAGCGGCACAGATACGCAGTATTTT.

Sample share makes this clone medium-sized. The CDR3: CASNLIAGAQETQYF. CDR3 nucleotides: TGTGCCAGCAATCTAATAGCGGGAGCCCAAGAGACCCAGTACTTC. This chain joins TRBV6-2 or TRBV6-3 and TRBJ2-5, with 9 nucleotides matching TRBD2. Per the germline V gene, CDR1 is MNHEY and CDR2 is SVGEGT. V was pared by 7 bases and J by 1 base, with 7 bases of the junction left unmatched. The CDR3 covers 15 residues.

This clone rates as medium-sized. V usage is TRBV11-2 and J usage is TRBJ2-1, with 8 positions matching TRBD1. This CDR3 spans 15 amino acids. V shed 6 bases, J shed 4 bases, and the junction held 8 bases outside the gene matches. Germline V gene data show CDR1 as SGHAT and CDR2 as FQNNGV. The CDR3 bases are TGTGCCAGCAGTAACCAGGGGGCCTGGTACAATGAGCAGTTCTTC. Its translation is CASSNQGAWYNEQFF.

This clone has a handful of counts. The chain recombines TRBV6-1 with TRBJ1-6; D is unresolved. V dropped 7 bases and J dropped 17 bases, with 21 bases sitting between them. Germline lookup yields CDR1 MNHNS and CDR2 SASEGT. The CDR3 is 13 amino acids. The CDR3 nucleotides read TGTGCCAGCACTACAGCCTATAATTCACACATCCACTTT. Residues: CASTTAYNSHIHF.

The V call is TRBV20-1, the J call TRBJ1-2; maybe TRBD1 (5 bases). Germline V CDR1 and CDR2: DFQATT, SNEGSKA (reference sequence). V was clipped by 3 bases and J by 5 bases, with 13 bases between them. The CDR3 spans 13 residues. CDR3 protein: CSASDPRGYGYTF. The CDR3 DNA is TGCAGTGCTAGTGACCCACGGGGGTATGGCTACACCTTC.

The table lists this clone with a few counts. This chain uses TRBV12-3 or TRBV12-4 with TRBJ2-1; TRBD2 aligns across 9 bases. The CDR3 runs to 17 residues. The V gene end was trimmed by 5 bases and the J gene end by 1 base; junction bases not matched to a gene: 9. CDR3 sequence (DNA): TGTGCCAGCAGTCTCCAGACTAGCGGAGGATCCTACAATGAGCAGTTCTTC. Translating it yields CASSLQTSGGSYNEQFF.

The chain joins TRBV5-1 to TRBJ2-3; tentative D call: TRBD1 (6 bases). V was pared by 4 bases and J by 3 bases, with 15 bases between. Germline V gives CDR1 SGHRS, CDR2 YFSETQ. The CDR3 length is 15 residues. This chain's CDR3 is CASSKQGVGTDTQYF. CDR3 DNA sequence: TGCGCCAGCAGCAAACAGGGAGTAGGAACAGATACGCAGTATTTT.

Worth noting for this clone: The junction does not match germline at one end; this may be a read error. For the CDR3, the DNA is TGTGCCAGCACAAAGACAGGGGGTTATAATTCACCCATCCACTTT. Translation: CASTKTGGYNSPIHF. The rearrangement uses TRBV28 and TRBJ1-6; 9 bases align to TRBD1. Germline V gives CDR1 MDHEN, CDR2 SYDVKM. CDR3 length: 15 amino acids.

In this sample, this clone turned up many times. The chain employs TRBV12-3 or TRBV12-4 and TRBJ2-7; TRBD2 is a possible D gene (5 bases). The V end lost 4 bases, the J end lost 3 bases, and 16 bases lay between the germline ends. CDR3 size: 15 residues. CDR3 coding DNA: TGTGCCAGCAGTTGGGGTTCGGGAATAGGCTACGAGCAGTACTTC. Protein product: CASSWGSGIGYEQYF.

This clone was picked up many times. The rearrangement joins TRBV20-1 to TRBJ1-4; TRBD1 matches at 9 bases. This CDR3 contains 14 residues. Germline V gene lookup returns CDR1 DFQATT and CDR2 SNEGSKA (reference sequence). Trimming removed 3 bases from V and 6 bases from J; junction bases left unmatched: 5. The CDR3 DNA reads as TGCAGTGCTAGGCAGACAGGGGGGTATGAAAAACTGTTTTTT. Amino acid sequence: CSARQTGGYEKLFF.